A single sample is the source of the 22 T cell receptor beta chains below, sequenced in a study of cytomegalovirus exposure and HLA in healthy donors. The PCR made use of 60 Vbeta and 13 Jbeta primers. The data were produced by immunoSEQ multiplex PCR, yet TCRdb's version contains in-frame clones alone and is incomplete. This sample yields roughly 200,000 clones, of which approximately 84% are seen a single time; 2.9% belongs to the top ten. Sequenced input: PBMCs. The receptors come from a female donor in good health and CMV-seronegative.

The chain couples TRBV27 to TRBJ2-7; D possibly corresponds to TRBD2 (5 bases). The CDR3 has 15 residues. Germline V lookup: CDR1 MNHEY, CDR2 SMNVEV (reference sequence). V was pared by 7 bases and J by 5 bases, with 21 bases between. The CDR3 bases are TGTGCCAGCAAGAGGGCGCCCCTCCCGGCCGACGAGCAGTACTTC. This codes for CASKRAPLPADEQYF.

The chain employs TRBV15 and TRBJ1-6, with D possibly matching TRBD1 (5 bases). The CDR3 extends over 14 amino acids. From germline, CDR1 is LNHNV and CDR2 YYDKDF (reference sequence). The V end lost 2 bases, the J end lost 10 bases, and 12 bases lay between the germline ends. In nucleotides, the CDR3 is TGTGCCACCAGCAGAATCCAGGGTCGCTCACCCCTCCACTTT. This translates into CATSRIQGRSPLHF.

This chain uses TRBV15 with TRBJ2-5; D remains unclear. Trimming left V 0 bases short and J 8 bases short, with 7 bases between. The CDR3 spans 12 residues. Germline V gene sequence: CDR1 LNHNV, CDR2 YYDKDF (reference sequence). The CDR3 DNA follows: TGTGCCACCAGCAGAGATCCCGGTACCCAGTACTTC. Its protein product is CATSRDPGTQYF.

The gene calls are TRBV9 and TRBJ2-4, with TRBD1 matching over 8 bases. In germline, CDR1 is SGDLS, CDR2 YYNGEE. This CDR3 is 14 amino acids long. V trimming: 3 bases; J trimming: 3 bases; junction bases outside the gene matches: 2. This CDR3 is CASSAGTGKNIQYF. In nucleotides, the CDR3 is TGTGCCAGCAGCGCCGGGACAGGCAAAAACATTCAGTACTTC.

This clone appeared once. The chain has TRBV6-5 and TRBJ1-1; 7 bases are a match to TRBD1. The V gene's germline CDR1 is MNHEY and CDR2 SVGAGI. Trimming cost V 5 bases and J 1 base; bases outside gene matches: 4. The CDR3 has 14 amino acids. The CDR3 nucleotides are TGTGCCAGCAGTGAGACAGGGTCGAACACTGAAGCTTTCTTT. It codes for CASSETGSNTEAFF.

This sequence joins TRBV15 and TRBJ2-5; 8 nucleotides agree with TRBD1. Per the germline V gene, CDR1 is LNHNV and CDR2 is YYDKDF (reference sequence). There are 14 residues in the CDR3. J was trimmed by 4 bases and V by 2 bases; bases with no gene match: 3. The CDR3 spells CATSRFGQGETQYF. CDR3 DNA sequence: TGTGCCACCAGCAGATTCGGACAGGGAGAGACCCAGTACTTC.

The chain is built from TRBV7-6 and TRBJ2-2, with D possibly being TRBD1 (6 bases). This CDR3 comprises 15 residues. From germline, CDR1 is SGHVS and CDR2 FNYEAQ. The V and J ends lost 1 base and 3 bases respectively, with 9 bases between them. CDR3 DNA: TGTGCCAGCAGCTTAGAGGCAGGGGACACCGGGGAGCTGTTTTTT. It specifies CASSLEAGDTGELFF.

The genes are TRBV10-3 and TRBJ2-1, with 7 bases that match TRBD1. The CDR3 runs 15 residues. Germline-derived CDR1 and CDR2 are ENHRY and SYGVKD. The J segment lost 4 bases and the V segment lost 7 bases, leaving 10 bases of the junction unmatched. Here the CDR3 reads CAITRTGVFYNEQFF. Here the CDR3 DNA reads TGTGCCATCACCAGAACAGGGGTGTTTTACAATGAGCAGTTCTTC.

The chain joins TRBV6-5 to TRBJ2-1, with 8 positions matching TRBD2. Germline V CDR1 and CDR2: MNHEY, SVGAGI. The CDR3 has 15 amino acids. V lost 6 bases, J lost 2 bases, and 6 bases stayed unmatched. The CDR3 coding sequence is TGTGCCAGCAGGCCTACGGGGGGGCCCTACAATGAGCAGTTCTTC. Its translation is CASRPTGGPYNEQFF.

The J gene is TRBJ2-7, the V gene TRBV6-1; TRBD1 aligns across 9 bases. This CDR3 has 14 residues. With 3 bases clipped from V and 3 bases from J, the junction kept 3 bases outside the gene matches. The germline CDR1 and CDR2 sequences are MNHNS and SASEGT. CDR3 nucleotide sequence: TGTGCCAGCAGTGATGGGACAGGGATCTACGAGCAGTACTTC. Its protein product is CASSDGTGIYEQYF.

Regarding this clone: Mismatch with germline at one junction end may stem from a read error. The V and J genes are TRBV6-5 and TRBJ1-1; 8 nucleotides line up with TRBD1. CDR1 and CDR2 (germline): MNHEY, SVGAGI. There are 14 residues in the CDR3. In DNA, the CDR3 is TGTGCCAGCAGCCCCGGGACAGGCCGTCTTGAGGTCAGCTTT. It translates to CASSPGTGRLEVSF.

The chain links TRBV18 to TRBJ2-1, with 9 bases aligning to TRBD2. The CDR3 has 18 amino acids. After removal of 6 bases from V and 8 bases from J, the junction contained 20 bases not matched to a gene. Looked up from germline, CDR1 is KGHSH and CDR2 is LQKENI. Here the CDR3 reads CASSPAAGGGRARYEQFF. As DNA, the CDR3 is TGTGCCAGCTCGCCAGCCGCTGGGGGCGGGAGGGCCAGGTATGAGCAGTTCTTC.

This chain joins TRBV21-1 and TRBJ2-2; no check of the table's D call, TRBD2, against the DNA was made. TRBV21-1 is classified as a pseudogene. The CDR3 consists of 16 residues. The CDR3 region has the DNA TGTGCCAGCACCAAGGGGGCGGGGGGGCGGGACGGGGAGCTGTTTTTT. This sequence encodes CASTKGAGGRDGELFF.

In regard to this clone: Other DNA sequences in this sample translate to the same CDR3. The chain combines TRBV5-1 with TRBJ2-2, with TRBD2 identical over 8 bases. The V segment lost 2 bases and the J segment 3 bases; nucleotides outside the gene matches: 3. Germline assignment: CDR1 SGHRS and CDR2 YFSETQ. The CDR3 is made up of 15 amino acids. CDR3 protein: CASSFGGGDTGELFF. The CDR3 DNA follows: TGCGCCAGCAGCTTCGGGGGGGGTGACACCGGGGAGCTGTTTTTT.

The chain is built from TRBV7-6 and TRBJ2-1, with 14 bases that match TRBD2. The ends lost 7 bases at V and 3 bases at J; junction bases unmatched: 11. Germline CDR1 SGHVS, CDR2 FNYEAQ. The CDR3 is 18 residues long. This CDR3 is CASTTKRTSGGHYNEQFF. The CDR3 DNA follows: TGTGCCAGCACAACCAAACGGACTAGCGGGGGGCACTACAATGAGCAGTTCTTC.

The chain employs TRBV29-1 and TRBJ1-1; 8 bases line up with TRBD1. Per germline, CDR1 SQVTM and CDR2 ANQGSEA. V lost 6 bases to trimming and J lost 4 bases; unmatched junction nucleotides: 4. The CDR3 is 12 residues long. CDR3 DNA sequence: TGCAGCGTCGTGGGACAGGCCACTGAAGCTTTCTTT. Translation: CSVVGQATEAFF.

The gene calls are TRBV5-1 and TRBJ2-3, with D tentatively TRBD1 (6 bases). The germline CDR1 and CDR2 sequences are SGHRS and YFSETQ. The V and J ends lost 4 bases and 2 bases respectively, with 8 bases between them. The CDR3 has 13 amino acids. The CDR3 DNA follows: TGCGCCAGCAGCGGGGACAACACAGATACGCAGTATTTT. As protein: CASSGDNTDTQYF.

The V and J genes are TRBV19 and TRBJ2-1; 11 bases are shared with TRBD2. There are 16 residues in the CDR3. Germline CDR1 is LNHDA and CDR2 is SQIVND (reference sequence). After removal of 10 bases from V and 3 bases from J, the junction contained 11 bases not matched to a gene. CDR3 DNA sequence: TGTGCCACCACAAATGGCGGACTAGCGGGCTACAATGAGCAGTTCTTC. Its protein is CATTNGGLAGYNEQFF.

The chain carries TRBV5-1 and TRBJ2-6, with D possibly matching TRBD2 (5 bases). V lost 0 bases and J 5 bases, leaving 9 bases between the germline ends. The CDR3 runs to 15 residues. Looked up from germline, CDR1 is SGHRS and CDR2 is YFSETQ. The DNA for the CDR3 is TGCGCCAGCAGCTTGGGCAGCGGACGGGCCAACGTCCTGACTTTC. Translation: CASSLGSGRANVLTF.

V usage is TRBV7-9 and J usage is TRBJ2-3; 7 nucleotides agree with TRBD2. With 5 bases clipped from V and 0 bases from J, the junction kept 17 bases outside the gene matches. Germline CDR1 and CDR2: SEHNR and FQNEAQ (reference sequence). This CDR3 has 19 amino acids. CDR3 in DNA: TGTGCCAGCAGCCCCTACTACGACATCAGCGGGATAAGCACAGATACGCAGTATTTT. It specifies CASSPYYDISGISTDTQYF.

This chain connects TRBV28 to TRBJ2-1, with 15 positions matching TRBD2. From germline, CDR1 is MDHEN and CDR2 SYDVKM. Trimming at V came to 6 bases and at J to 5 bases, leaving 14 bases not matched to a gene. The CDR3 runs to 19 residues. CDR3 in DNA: TGTGCCAGCAGCCCGGGACTAGCGGGAGGATATCGAATGGACAATGAGCAGTTCTTC. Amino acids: CASSPGLAGGYRMDNEQFF. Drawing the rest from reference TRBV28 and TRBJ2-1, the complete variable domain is DVKVTQSSRYLVKRTGEKVFLECVQDMDHENMFWYRQDPGLGLRLIYFSYDVKMKEKGDIPEGYSVSREKKERFSLILESASTNQTSMYLCASSPGLAGGYRMDNEQFFGPGTRLTVL.

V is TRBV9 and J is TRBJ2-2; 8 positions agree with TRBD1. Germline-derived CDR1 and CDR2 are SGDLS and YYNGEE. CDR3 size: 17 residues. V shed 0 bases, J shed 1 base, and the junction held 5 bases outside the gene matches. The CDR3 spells CASSVARQGWNTGELFF. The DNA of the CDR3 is TGTGCCAGCAGCGTAGCCAGACAGGGGTGGAACACCGGGGAGCTGTTTTTT.